The 16 T cell receptor beta chains below come from one sample, sequenced in a study of blood T cells in healthy people across ages. A second roughly 6 to 12 cycle PCR used barcoded and J-beta primers. TCRdb re-analysed the 5' RACE reads in MiXCR, keeping a single row per CDR3 protein. The data show roughly 1,000,000 distinct CDR3 sequences, 20% to 25% seen once. These data also featured in a second study, about T cells of mothers and their children.

Sequenced: blood. These TCRs come from a girl aged 2 to 9 in good health.

The chain carries TRBV4-3 and TRBJ2-7; D remains ambiguous. The germline gives CDR1 LGHNA, CDR2 YSLEER. Trimming removed 1 base from V and 2 bases from J, with 15 bases in between. The CDR3 extends over 16 amino acids. The CDR3 nucleotides are TGCGCCAGCAGCCAAGTTAGGGCAGGCCCTGCCTACGAGCAGTACTTC. It is translated as CASSQVRAGPAYEQYF.

The rearrangement links TRBV25-1 to TRBJ2-7; D could derive from TRBD1 or TRBD2 (5 bases each). V shed 6 bases and J shed 4 bases, with 16 bases lying between them. Germline CDR1 MGHDK, CDR2 SYGVNS. The CDR3 runs 14 residues. CDR3 region: CASRDTGRGYEQYF. The CDR3 region has the DNA TGTGCCAGCAGGGATACGGGGCGCGGGTACGAGCAGTACTTC.

A few counts support this clonotype. The rearrangement uses TRBV4-2 and TRBJ2-5; 14 nucleotides align to TRBD2. Germline V gene lookup returns CDR1 LGHNA and CDR2 YNFKEQ. V shed 3 bases, J shed 11 bases, and the junction held 11 bases outside the gene matches. The CDR3 runs 16 residues. The CDR3 nucleotides are TGTGCCAGCAGCCAGGCCGGGACTAGCGGGAGCTGGGAGCAGTACTTC. Protein: CASSQAGTSGSWEQYF.

This clonotype was seen only a few times. The J gene is TRBJ2-1, the V gene TRBV12-3 or TRBV12-4, with 14 bases matching TRBD2. This CDR3 is built from 16 residues. V dropped 6 bases and J dropped 7; count of bases not matched to a gene: 8. The CDR3 loop is CASSPGTSGSSNEQFF. DNA for the CDR3: TGTGCCAGCAGCCCTGGGACTAGCGGGAGTAGTAATGAGCAGTTCTTC.

In this sample, this clonotype turned up many times. V and J are TRBV6-6 and TRBJ2-6; D gene unclear. Deletions cut 0 bases from V and 1 base from J, with 4 bases between. This CDR3 contains 15 residues. The germline V gene encodes CDR1 MNHNY and CDR2 SVGAGI (reference sequence). The CDR3 region has the DNA TGTGCCAGCAGTTACTCACTTTCTGGGGCCAACGTCCTGACTTTC. Translating it yields CASSYSLSGANVLTF.

This chain joins TRBV7-2 and TRBJ1-1; the match to TRBD1 covers 8 bases. This CDR3 is built from 15 residues. CDR1 and CDR2 from the germline V gene are SGHTA and FQGNSA. The J segment lost 1 base and the V segment lost 6 bases, leaving 7 bases of the junction unmatched. The CDR3 DNA sequence: TGTGCCAGCAGAGGGGACAGGACATGGAACACTGAAGCTTTCTTT. Encoded protein: CASRGDRTWNTEAFF.

This clonotype was counted a few times. The chain recombines TRBV28 with TRBJ2-4, with D perhaps TRBD1 (5 bases). The CDR3 is 16 residues long. Germline V gene sequence: CDR1 MDHEN, CDR2 SYDVKM. V lost 5 bases and J 0 bases, leaving 14 bases between the germline ends. CDR3 DNA sequence: TGTGCCAGCAGTCCCAGACAGAGACTAGCCAAAAACATTCAGTACTTC. Protein sequence: CASSPRQRLAKNIQYF.

The V call is TRBV5-8, the J call TRBJ2-1; D tentatively reads TRBD1 or TRBD2 (6 bases each). CDR1 is SGHTS, CDR2 YDEGEE, per germline. The CDR3 has 14 residues. Deletions cut 7 bases from V and 8 bases from J, with 19 bases between. Here the CDR3 reads CASRGQGNKDEQFF. The CDR3 DNA follows: TGTGCCAGCCGGGGGCAGGGTAATAAGGATGAGCAGTTCTTC.

This clonotype was seen once. This likely reflects a read error, since a far larger clone is one base away. The rearrangement joins TRBV3-1 to TRBJ1-1; the D gene is possibly TRBD1 (5 bases). The CDR3 has 13 residues. The V and J ends lost 1 base and 4 bases respectively, with 7 bases between them. Germline CDR1 reads LGHDT; CDR2 reads YNNKEL (reference sequence). The CDR3 region is CASSQGGITEAFF. CDR3 nucleotide sequence: TGTGCCAGCAGCCAAGGGGGGATCACTGAAGCTTTCTTT.

As DNA, the CDR3 is TGCAGCGTTGAAGATCAGGCGTACGAGCAGTACTTC. This translates into CSVEDQAYEQYF. The V and J genes are TRBV29-1 and TRBJ2-5; D remains unclear. The DNA end favors TRBJ2-7, so the J call may be wrong. Germline lookup yields CDR1 SQVTM and CDR2 ANQGSEA. The CDR3 runs 12 residues.

This clonotype showed up just a few times. The rearrangement uses TRBV20-1 and TRBJ2-1; tentatively, D is TRBD2 (6 bases). Trimming removed 0 bases at V and 4 bases at J, with 13 bases between. Germline values: CDR1 DFQATT, CDR2 SNEGSKA (reference sequence). The CDR3 spans 15 residues. For the CDR3, the DNA is TGCAGTGCTAGAGAAGGATTAGCGGCATACAATGAGCAGTTCTTC. Translating it yields CSAREGLAAYNEQFF.

The rearrangement links TRBV29-1 to TRBJ2-1, with 8 positions matching TRBD1. Germline CDR1 reads SQVTM; CDR2 reads ANQGSEA. The CDR3 contains 14 residues. Germline trimming cut 6 bases from V and 0 bases from J; bases unmatched to any gene: 4. The CDR3 sequence is CSVPQGGSYNEQFF. In nucleotides, the CDR3 is TGCAGCGTCCCACAGGGGGGCTCCTACAATGAGCAGTTCTTC.

The gene calls are TRBV20-1 and TRBJ2-5; D not certain. The closer fit of TRBJ2-1 to the DNA end suggests the J call may be wrong. Germline V lookup: CDR1 DFQATT, CDR2 SNEGSKA (reference sequence). The CDR3 has 12 amino acids. CDR3 bases: TGCAGTGCTAGTAGTCGGAGAGGAGAGCAGTTCTTC. Translation gives CSASSRRGEQFF.

The CDR3: CASSLATSGSWTDTQYF. CDR3 bases: TGCGCCAGCAGCTTGGCCACTAGCGGGAGCTGGACAGATACGCAGTATTTT. This chain connects TRBV5-1 to TRBJ2-3; 11 bases are a match to TRBD2. This CDR3 region has 17 residues. Germline V gives CDR1 SGHRS, CDR2 YFSETQ. V was pared by 0 bases and J by 3 bases, with 6 bases of the junction left unmatched.

This chain joins TRBV20-1 and TRBJ2-6; 9 bases are shared with TRBD2. CDR1 is DFQATT, CDR2 SNEGSKA, per germline (reference sequence). J lost 2 bases, V lost 3 bases, and 8 bases had no gene match. The CDR3 length is 17 residues. The CDR3 reads CSARGPKRGAGANVLTF. CDR3 nucleotides: TGCAGTGCTAGGGGCCCTAAGCGGGGGGCTGGGGCCAACGTCCTGACTTTC.

The chain carries TRBV19 and TRBJ2-1; D not certain. This CDR3 has 16 amino acids. CDR1 and CDR2 from the germline V gene are LNHDA and SQIVND (reference sequence). Trimming cost V 3 bases and J 12 bases, with 24 bases left between them. CDR3 loop: CASSIQAGPTWHAQFF. The DNA of the CDR3 is TGTGCCAGTAGTATTCAGGCAGGCCCGACCTGGCACGCGCAGTTCTTC.